The rows below give T cell receptor beta chains drawn from one sample of a study of cytomegalovirus exposure and HLA in healthy donors. TCRdb's table, derived via immunoSEQ multiplex PCR, lists solely in-frame clones and lacks some. The sample comprises under 200,000 clones, over 60% of which are singletons, and about 2.5% rests with the top ten. Sequencing was carried out using PBMCs. These receptors were taken from a woman aged 50 to 60 in good health and CMV-seronegative. Each CDR3 is given with its conserved first and last residue. Fields, in order: CDR3 DNA, CDR3 protein, clone size, V gene, D gene, J gene. The D gene is left open where the match is weak. Some rows mark clone size as missing; the rest say once, few, many or name a class of expanded clone.

TGTGCCAGCAGCTCGACTAGCGGGGGGGCACAGCAGCAGTACTTC,CASSSTSGGAQQQYF,-,TRBV7-8,TRBD2,TRBJ2-5
TGTGCCAGCAGCTTAGAGCCGGGAGCAGCAGGAGAGCAGTTCTTC,CASSLEPGAAGEQFF,once,TRBV7-2,-,TRBJ2-1
TGCGCCAGCAGCTTGGGCACAGGGGGCAGGAATTCACCCCTCCACTTT,CASSLGTGGRNSPLHF,few,TRBV5-1,TRBD1,TRBJ1-6
TGTGCCAGCACCTTACACCACACCTCAGCAACTAATGAAAAACTGTTTTTT,CASTLHHTSATNEKLFF,-,TRBV2,-,TRBJ1-4
TGTGGAACAGGGTCGGGCAATCAGCCCCAGCATTTT,CGTGSGNQPQHF,-,TRBV6-6,-,TRBJ1-5
TGTGCCAGCCGCGACAGGGATCAGGACAATGAGCAGTTCTTC,CASRDRDQDNEQFF,-,TRBV7-2,TRBD1,TRBJ2-1
TGTGCCAGCAGTGTCGACAGGGGAGAGACCCAGTACTTC,CASSVDRGETQYF,-,TRBV6-1,TRBD1,TRBJ2-5
TGTGCCAGCAGCAACCCGGGGGTATTGTACGAGCAGTACTTC,CASSNPGVLYEQYF,-,TRBV5-5,-,TRBJ2-7
TGTGCCAGCAGTTTGGCGGGAGTTCTTGATAATGAGCAGTTCTTC,CASSLAGVLDNEQFF,few,TRBV28,TRBD2,TRBJ2-1
TGTGCCAGCAGCCAGGGACTAGCGGGAGTATCAGATACGCAGTATTTT,CASSQGLAGVSDTQYF,few,TRBV7-6,TRBD2,TRBJ2-3
TGTGCCAGCAGTTCAGGGGGAAGGGGCAATCAGCCCCAGCATTTT,CASSSGGRGNQPQHF,few,TRBV28,TRBD1,TRBJ1-5
TGCAGCGTCCCCAGGAAGGGCAGGGGTGGTTACGAGCAGTACTTC,CSVPRKGRGGYEQYF,-,TRBV29-1,-,TRBJ2-7
TGCGCCAGCAGCGATAGGACAGGAACCGGGGAGCTGTTTTTT,CASSDRTGTGELFF,-,TRBV5-1,TRBD1,TRBJ2-2
TGTGCCAGTAGTATTACTGGACACCCCTTCGGGGAGACCCAGTACTTC,CASSITGHPFGETQYF,once,TRBV19,-,TRBJ2-5
TGTGCCAGCAGGGATAGGGCGACTCCAGGGGGCTACGAGCAGTACTTC,CASRDRATPGGYEQYF,-,TRBV2,TRBD1,TRBJ2-7
TGTGCCAGCAGCTTAATGGACTCTCGCACAGATACGCAGTATTTT,CASSLMDSRTDTQYF,-,TRBV7-8,-,TRBJ2-3
TGTGCCAGCAGAGGAACAGGGGGCTCGGGGAACTATGGCTACACCTTC,CASRGTGGSGNYGYTF,-,TRBV2,TRBD1,TRBJ1-2